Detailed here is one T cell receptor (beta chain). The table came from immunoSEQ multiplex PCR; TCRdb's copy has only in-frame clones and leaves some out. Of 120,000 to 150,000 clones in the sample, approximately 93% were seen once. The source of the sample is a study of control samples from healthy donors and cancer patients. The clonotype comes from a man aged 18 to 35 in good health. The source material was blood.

CDR3 DNA: TGTGCCAGCAGCGGCCAGGGGGTGATTACTGAAGCTTTCTTT. Translating gives CASSGQGVITEAFF. The chain recombines TRBV11-2 with TRBJ1-1, with TRBD1 matching over 7 bases. Germline CDR1 reads SGHAT; CDR2 reads FQNNGV. V trimming: 5 bases; J trimming: 5 bases; junction bases outside the gene matches: 8. The CDR3 contains 14 residues.